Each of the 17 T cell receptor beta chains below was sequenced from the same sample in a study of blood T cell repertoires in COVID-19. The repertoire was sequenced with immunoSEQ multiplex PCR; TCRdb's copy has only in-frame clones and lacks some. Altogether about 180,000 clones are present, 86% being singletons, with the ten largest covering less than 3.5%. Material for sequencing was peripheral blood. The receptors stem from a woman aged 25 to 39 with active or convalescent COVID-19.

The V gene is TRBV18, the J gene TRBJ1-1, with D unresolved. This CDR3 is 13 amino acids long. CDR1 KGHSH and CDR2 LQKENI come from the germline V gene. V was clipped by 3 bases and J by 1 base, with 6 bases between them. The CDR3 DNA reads TGTGCCAGCTCACCGCAACAGAACACTGAAGCTTTCTTT. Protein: CASSPQQNTEAFF.

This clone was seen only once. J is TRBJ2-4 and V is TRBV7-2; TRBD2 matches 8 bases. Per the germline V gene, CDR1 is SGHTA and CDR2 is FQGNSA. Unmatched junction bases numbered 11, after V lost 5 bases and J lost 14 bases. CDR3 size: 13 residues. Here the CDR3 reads CASSANGGDSEYF. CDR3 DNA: TGTGCCAGCAGCGCGAACGGGGGGGACTCCGAGTACTTC. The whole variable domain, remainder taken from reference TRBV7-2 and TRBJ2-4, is GAGVSQSPSNKVTEKGKDVELRCDPISGHTALYWYRQSLGQGLEFLIYFQGNSAPDKSGLPSDRFSAERTGGSVSTLTIQRTQQEDSAVYLCASSANGGDSEYFGAGTRLSVL.

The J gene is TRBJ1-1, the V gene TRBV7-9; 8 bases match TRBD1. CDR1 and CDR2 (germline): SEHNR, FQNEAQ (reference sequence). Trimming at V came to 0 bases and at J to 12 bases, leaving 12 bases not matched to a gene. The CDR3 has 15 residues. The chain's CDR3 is CASSLAGDRTVRTFF. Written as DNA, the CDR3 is TGTGCCAGCAGCTTAGCGGGGGACAGGACCGTACGGACTTTCTTT.

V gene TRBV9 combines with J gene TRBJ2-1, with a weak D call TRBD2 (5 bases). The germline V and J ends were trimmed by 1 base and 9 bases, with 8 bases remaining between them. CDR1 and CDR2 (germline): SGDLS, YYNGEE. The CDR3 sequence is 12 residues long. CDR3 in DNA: TGTGCCAGCAGCGTAACAGAGGGTGAGCAGTTCTTC. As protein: CASSVTEGEQFF.

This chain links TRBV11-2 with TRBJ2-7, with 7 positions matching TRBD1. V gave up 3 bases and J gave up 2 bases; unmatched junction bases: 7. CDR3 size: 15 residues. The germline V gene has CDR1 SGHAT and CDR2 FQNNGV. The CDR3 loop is CASSFLLGTAYEQYF. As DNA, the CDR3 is TGTGCCAGCAGCTTTCTCCTCGGGACAGCCTACGAGCAGTACTTC.

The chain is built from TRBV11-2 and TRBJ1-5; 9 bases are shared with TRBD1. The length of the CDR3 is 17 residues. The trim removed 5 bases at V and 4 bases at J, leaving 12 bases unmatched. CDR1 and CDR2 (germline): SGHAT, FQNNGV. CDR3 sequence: CASSLKTGTGRNQPQHF. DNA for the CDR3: TGTGCCAGCAGCCTTAAAACCGGGACAGGGAGGAATCAGCCCCAGCATTTT.

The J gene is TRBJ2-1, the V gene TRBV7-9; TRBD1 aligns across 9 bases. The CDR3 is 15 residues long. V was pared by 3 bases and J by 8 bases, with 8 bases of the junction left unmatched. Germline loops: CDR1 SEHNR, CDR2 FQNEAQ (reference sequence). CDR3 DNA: TGTGCCAGCAGCTTGGGGACAGGGAGTAGGGATGAGCAGTTCTTC. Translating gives CASSLGTGSRDEQFF.

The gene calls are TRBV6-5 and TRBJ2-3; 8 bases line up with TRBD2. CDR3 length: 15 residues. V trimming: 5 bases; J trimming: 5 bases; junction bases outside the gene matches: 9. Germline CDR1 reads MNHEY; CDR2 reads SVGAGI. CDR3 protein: CASSPSRGRIDTQYF. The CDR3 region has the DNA TGTGCCAGCAGTCCGAGCCGCGGGAGGATAGATACGCAGTATTTT.

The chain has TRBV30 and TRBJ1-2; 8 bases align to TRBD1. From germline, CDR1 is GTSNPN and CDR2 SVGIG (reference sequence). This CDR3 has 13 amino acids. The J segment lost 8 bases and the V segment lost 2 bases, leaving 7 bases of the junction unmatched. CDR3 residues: CAWSPSRDRGYTF. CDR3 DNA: TGTGCCTGGAGTCCTAGCCGGGACAGGGGCTACACCTTC. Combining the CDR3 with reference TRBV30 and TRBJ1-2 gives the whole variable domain SQTIHQWPATLVQPVGSPLSLECTVEGTSNPNLYWYRQAAGRGLQLLFYSVGIGQISSEVPQNLSASRPQDRQFILSSKKLLLSDSGFYLCAWSPSRDRGYTFGSGTRLTVV.

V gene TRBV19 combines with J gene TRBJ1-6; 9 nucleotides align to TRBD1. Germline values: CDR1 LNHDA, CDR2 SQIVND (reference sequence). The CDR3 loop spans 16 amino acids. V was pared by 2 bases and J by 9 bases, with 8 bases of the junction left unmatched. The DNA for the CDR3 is TGTGCCAGTAGTATATCAAACAGGGGGCAGGGTTCACCCCTCCACTTT. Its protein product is CASSISNRGQGSPLHF.

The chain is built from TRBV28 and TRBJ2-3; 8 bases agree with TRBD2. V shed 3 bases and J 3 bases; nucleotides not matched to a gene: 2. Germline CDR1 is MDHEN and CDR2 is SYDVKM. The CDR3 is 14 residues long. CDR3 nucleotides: TGTGCCAGCAGTTTCCTAGCGGGTACAGATACGCAGTATTTT. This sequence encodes CASSFLAGTDTQYF.

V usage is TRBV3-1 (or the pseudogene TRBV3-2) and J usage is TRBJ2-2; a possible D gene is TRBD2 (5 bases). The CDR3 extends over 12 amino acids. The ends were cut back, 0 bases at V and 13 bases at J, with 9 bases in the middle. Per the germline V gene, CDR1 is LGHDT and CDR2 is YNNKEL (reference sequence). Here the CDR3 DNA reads TGTGCCAGCAGCCAAGAGGGAGCGGCGCTGTTTTTT. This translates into CASSQEGAALFF.

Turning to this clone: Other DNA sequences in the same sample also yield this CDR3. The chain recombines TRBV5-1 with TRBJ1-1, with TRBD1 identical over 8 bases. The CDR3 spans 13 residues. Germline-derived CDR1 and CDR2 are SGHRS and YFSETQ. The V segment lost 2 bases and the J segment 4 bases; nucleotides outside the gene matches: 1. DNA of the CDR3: TGCGCCAGCAGCTTAACAGGGGGCACTGAAGCTTTCTTT. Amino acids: CASSLTGGTEAFF.

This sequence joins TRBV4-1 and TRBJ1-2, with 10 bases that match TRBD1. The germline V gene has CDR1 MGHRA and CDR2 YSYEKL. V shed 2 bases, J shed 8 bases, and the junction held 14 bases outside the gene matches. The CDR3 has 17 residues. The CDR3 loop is CASSQSPPDRGFSGYTF. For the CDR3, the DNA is TGCGCCAGCAGCCAATCCCCCCCGGACAGGGGGTTCTCCGGCTACACCTTC.

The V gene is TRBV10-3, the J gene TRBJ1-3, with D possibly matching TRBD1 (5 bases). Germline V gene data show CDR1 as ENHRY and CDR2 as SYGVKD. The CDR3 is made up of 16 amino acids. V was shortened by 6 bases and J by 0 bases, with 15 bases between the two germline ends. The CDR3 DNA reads TGTGCCATCAGCGGACAAGTAACCCTCTCTGGAAACACCATATATTTT. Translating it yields CAISGQVTLSGNTIYF.

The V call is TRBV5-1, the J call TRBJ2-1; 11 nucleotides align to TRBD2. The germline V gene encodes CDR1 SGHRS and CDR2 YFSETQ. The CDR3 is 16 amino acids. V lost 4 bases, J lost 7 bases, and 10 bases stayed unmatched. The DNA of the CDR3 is TGCGCCAGCAGCCTTATAGCGGGAGGGTCCGGGAATGAGCAGTTCTTC. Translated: CASSLIAGGSGNEQFF.

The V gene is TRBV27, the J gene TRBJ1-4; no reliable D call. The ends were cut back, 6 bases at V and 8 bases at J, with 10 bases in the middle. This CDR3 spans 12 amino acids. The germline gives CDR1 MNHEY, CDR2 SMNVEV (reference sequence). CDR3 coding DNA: TGTGCCAGCAGCCCTAGTAAGGAAAAACTGTTTTTT. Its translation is CASSPSKEKLFF.